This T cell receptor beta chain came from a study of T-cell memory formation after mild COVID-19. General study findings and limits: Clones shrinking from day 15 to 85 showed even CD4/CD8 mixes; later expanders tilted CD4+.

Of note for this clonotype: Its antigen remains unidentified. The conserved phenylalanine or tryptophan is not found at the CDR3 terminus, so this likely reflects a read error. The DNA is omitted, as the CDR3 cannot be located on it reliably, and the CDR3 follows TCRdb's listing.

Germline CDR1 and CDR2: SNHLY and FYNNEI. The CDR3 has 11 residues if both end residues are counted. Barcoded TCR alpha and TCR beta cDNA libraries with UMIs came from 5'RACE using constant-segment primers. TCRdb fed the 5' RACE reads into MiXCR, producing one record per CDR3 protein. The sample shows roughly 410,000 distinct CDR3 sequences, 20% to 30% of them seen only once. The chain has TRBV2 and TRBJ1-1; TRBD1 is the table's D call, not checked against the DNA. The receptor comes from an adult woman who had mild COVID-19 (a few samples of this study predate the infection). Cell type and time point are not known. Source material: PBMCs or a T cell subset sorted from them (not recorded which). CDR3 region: CASSSGSGGSC.